These 32 T cell receptor beta chains share one sample of origin, sequenced in a study of blood T cell repertoires in COVID-19. Clones were sequenced by immunoSEQ multiplex PCR, and TCRdb holds only the in-frame ones, with some missing. In the table there are tens of thousands of clones, about two thirds of which are singletons. The sample consisted of peripheral blood. These receptors all come from a woman aged 55-69 years in a cohort sampled during active or convalescent COVID-19.

J is TRBJ1-6 and V is TRBV12-2. TRBV12-2 is a known pseudogene. CDR3 length: 13 residues. The CDR3 region is CASRLTPNSPLHF. The CDR3 DNA is TGTGCAAGTCGCCTGACTCCAAATTCACCCCTCCACTTT.

The chain is built from TRBV2 and TRBJ2-2; TRBD1 aligns across 8 bases. The trim removed 7 bases at V and 6 bases at J, leaving 4 bases unmatched. This CDR3 contains 13 residues. The germline V gene has CDR1 SNHLY and CDR2 FYNNEI. CDR3 bases: TGTGCCAGCACCTTACAGGGGGCCGGGGAGCTGTTTTTT. This sequence encodes CASTLQGAGELFF.

The gene calls are TRBV6-4 and TRBJ2-3; 8 positions match TRBD2. Germline CDR1 and CDR2: MRHNA and SNTAGT. V lost 7 bases, J lost 0 bases, and 3 bases stayed unmatched. The CDR3 sequence is 14 residues long. The CDR3 nucleotides read TGTGCCAGCAAGGCTAGCGGGAGCACAGATACGCAGTATTTT. Translated, it gives CASKASGSTDTQYF.

V usage is TRBV7-2 and J usage is TRBJ1-2; tentatively, D is TRBD1 (5 bases). Germline V gene data show CDR1 as SGHTA and CDR2 as FQGNSA. CDR3 length equals 14 residues. Trimming removed 1 base from V and 8 bases from J, with 14 bases in between. CDR3 DNA sequence: TGTGCCAGCAGCTTAGGGCGGCAGGGCGGCGGCTACACCTTC. Translated: CASSLGRQGGGYTF.

J is TRBJ1-6 and V is TRBV20-1, with D possibly matching TRBD1 (6 bases). The CDR3 has 14 amino acids. V dropped 3 bases and J dropped 13 bases, with 19 bases sitting between them. Germline-derived CDR1 and CDR2 are DFQATT and SNEGSKA (reference sequence). The CDR3 DNA sequence: TGCAGTGCTAGTTTCGGGGGCGGGGGCTCGCCCCTCCACTTT. This sequence encodes CSASFGGGGSPLHF.

The chain carries TRBV4-3 and TRBJ2-3, with D maybe TRBD2 (6 bases). Germline V gene sequence: CDR1 LGHNA, CDR2 YSLEER. This CDR3 has 19 amino acids. V was cut by 0 bases and J by 7 bases, with 26 bases left in between. The CDR3 here is CASSQDPPRLGGTLNTQYF. CDR3 nucleotides: TGCGCCAGCAGCCAAGATCCGCCCAGGCTTGGGGGGACCCTCAATACGCAGTATTTT.

The CDR3 region is CASSDSRDRGYGYTF. DNA of the CDR3: TGTGCCAGCAGTGACAGCCGGGACAGGGGATATGGCTACACCTTC. The genes are TRBV2 and TRBJ1-2, with 10 nucleotides matching TRBD1. Germline-derived CDR1 and CDR2 are SNHLY and FYNNEI. The ends lost 3 bases at V and 5 bases at J; junction bases unmatched: 6. The CDR3 is 15 residues long.

The chain employs TRBV5-4 and TRBJ1-1, with 10 nucleotides matching TRBD1. CDR3 length: 14 amino acids. CDR1 and CDR2 from the germline V gene are SGHNT and YYREEE (reference sequence). V gave up 5 bases and J gave up 7 bases; unmatched junction bases: 8. The CDR3 loop is CASSRDRGQVEAFF. DNA of the CDR3: TGTGCCAGCAGTAGAGACAGGGGGCAGGTTGAAGCTTTCTTT. The full variable domain, its missing parts supplied by reference TRBV5-4 and TRBJ1-1, is ETGVTQSPTHLIKTRGQQVTLRCSSQSGHNTVSWYQQALGQGPQFIFQYYREEENGRGNFPPRFSGLQFPNYSSELNVNALELDDSALYLCASSRDRGQVEAFFGQGTRLTVV.

This chain joins TRBV4-2 and TRBJ2-2; tentative D call: TRBD2 (7 bases). V was shortened by 0 bases and J by 1 base, with 12 bases between the two germline ends. The CDR3 contains 17 residues. Germline V gene sequence: CDR1 LGHNA, CDR2 YNFKEQ. The CDR3 protein is CASSQEGAGENTGELFF. The CDR3 DNA sequence: TGTGCCAGCAGCCAAGAGGGGGCGGGGGAGAACACCGGGGAGCTGTTTTTT.

The V call is TRBV2, the J call TRBJ2-1, with 8 bases aligning to TRBD2. The length of the CDR3 is 14 residues. With 1 base clipped from V and 6 bases from J, the junction kept 2 bases outside the gene matches. Germline V gene sequence: CDR1 SNHLY, CDR2 FYNNEI. The CDR3 DNA is TGTGCCAGCAGTGAAGGGCGGGGGGCCAATGAGCAGTTCTTC. It is translated as CASSEGRGANEQFF.

This clone appeared a few times. This sequence joins TRBV2 and TRBJ2-7; 11 nucleotides match TRBD1. Germline CDR1 and CDR2: SNHLY and FYNNEI. CDR3 length equals 14 residues. V lost 6 bases, J lost 1 base, and 2 bases stayed unmatched. The CDR3 protein is CASRDRGPSYEQYF. CDR3 bases: TGTGCCAGCAGGGACAGGGGGCCTTCCTACGAGCAGTACTTC.

The chain couples TRBV30 to TRBJ2-5; D unclear. This CDR3 has 11 residues. Germline V CDR1 and CDR2: GTSNPN, SVGIG (reference sequence). V lost 2 bases and J lost 5, with 6 bases in between. The CDR3 bases are TGTGCCTGGAGTTTCATCGAGACCCAGTACTTC. Protein sequence: CAWSFIETQYF.

This chain connects TRBV15 to TRBJ1-2, with a possible D match to TRBD1 (6 bases). Germline V lookup: CDR1 LNHNV, CDR2 YYDKDF (reference sequence). The CDR3 runs to 16 residues. The ends were cut back, 2 bases at V and 4 bases at J, with 17 bases in the middle. CDR3 coding DNA: TGTGCCACCAGCAGAACTTGGACAGTTACCCTCTATGGCTACACCTTC. Translation gives CATSRTWTVTLYGYTF.

The V call is TRBV4-1, the J call TRBJ1-6; 8 positions agree with TRBD1. The CDR3 runs to 18 residues. After removal of 1 base from V and 7 bases from J, the junction contained 12 bases not matched to a gene. Looked up from germline, CDR1 is MGHRA and CDR2 is YSYEKL. The CDR3 DNA reads as TGCGCCAGCAGCCAAGTTAGTTGGACAGGGAATGGAAATTCACCCCTCCACTTT. This codes for CASSQVSWTGNGNSPLHF.

This clone has only one observation. The chain is built from TRBV5-5 and TRBJ2-2; tentative D call: TRBD1 (6 bases). Per the germline V gene, CDR1 is SGHKS and CDR2 is YYEKEE (reference sequence). This CDR3 region has 16 residues. V was shortened by 0 bases and J by 6 bases, with 15 bases between the two germline ends. In DNA form, the CDR3 reads TGTGCCAGCAGCTTGGAGGCAGGGGTCTATGCCGGGGAGCTGTTTTTT. Translating it yields CASSLEAGVYAGELFF.

A note on this clone: Other nucleotide sequences in the sample specify the same CDR3. The chain is built from TRBV19 and TRBJ2-7; 7 bases are a match to TRBD1. This CDR3 contains 13 residues. The germline V gene encodes CDR1 LNHDA and CDR2 SQIVND (reference sequence). V was pared by 6 bases and J by 4 bases, with 6 bases of the junction left unmatched. CDR3 residues: CASSSGGRYEQYF. The DNA for the CDR3 is TGTGCCAGTAGCTCAGGGGGACGTTACGAGCAGTACTTC.

The chain links TRBV6-2 or TRBV6-3 to TRBJ2-5, with TRBD1 matching over 10 bases. CDR1 is MNHEY, CDR2 SVGEGT, per germline. This CDR3 contains 16 residues. V shed 2 bases and J 4 bases; nucleotides not matched to a gene: 7. The CDR3 DNA reads TGTGCCAGCAGTTACGGACAGGGGGTCGGTCCAGAGACCCAGTACTTC. It codes for CASSYGQGVGPETQYF.

This clone was seen ten or more times. The chain carries TRBV9 and TRBJ1-6; 8 bases agree with TRBD1. The germline gives CDR1 SGDLS, CDR2 YYNGEE. J gave up 2 bases and V 4 bases, and 11 bases lay outside the gene matches. This CDR3 has 18 amino acids. CDR3 DNA: TGTGCCAGCAGCCCGAGCCCTGGACAGGGCACCTATAATTCACCCCTCCACTTT. Amino acids: CASSPSPGQGTYNSPLHF.

This clone was counted only a few times. The genes are TRBV24-1 and TRBJ1-5; the D is unclear. From germline, CDR1 is KGHDR and CDR2 SFDVKD. The CDR3 runs to 16 residues. The V end lost 5 bases, the J end lost 4 bases, and 17 bases lay between the germline ends. The CDR3 DNA follows: TGTGCCACCAGTGCATCCTCACCAGGATTGAATCAGCCCCAGCATTTT. Its translation: CATSASSPGLNQPQHF.

This rearrangement joins TRBV30 to TRBJ2-1; 9 bases are shared with TRBD2. The J segment lost 2 bases and the V segment lost 0 bases, leaving 8 bases of the junction unmatched. The germline V gene has CDR1 GTSNPN and CDR2 SVGIG (reference sequence). This CDR3 contains 17 residues. The CDR3 DNA reads TGTGCCTGGAGTGTGAGGAGGCTAGCGGGGACCTACAATGAGCAGTTCTTC. It codes for CAWSVRRLAGTYNEQFF.

Only one count was recorded for this clone. The V and J genes are TRBV19 and TRBJ2-5, with 8 bases matching TRBD2. Looked up from germline, CDR1 is LNHDA and CDR2 is SQIVND (reference sequence). CDR3 length: 16 amino acids. With V trimmed by 4 bases and J by 5 bases, 12 bases remained unmatched. The CDR3 region has the DNA TGTGCCAGTAGTACCAGTCGCCTAGCGGGCGGGGAGACCCAGTACTTC. As protein: CASSTSRLAGGETQYF.

The CDR3: CSVSIYSGSRETQYF. CDR3 nucleotide sequence: TGCAGTGTTAGTATCTATTCAGGCTCCCGCGAGACCCAGTACTTC. V gene TRBV20-1 combines with J gene TRBJ2-5; D is ambiguous. The CDR3 contains 15 residues. Trimming pared 7 bases from V and 5 bases from J, leaving 23 bases between. Per germline, CDR1 DFQATT and CDR2 SNEGSKA (reference sequence).

V usage is TRBV7-6 and J usage is TRBJ2-7; D is uncertain. The CDR3 sequence is 13 residues long. Germline CDR1 reads SGHVS; CDR2 reads FNYEAQ. Trimming removed 5 bases from V and 3 bases from J, with 11 bases in between. CDR3 nucleotides: TGTGCCAGCAGCCCCATGACTGGCTACGAGCAGTACTTC. It yields the protein CASSPMTGYEQYF. The entire variable domain, with the rest obtained from reference TRBV7-6 and TRBJ2-7, is as follows: GAGVSQSPRYKVTKRGQDVALRCDPISGHVSLYWYRQALGQGPEFLTYFNYEAQQDKSGLPNDRFSAERPEGSISTLTIQRTEQRDSAMYRCASSPMTGYEQYFGPGTRLTVT.

This clone is a singleton in its sample. CDR3 DNA sequence: TGTGCCAGCCGACGACAGGGACGGACTAATGAAAAACTGTTTTTT. It specifies CASRRQGRTNEKLFF. This chain links TRBV28 with TRBJ1-4; 7 nucleotides align to TRBD1. The germline gives CDR1 MDHEN, CDR2 SYDVKM. CDR3 length: 15 residues. With 8 bases clipped from V and 2 bases from J, the junction kept 8 bases outside the gene matches.

This chain uses TRBV6-5 with TRBJ2-2, with D possibly being TRBD2 (5 bases). In germline, CDR1 is MNHEY, CDR2 SVGAGI. The V end lost 6 bases, the J end lost 5 bases, and 16 bases lay between the germline ends. CDR3 length: 15 amino acids. The CDR3 loop is CASSPTSGNTGELFF. The CDR3 nucleotides are TGTGCCAGCAGCCCGACATCGGGAAATACCGGGGAGCTGTTTTTT.

This clone came up once. The chain has TRBV18 and TRBJ2-1; TRBD2 might be the D (5 bases). Germline CDR1 and CDR2: KGHSH and LQKENI. Trimming removed 2 bases at V and 9 bases at J, with 11 bases between. The CDR3 loop spans 13 amino acids. The chain's CDR3 is CASSPFPAGEQFF. The CDR3 DNA sequence: TGTGCCAGCTCACCATTCCCCGCGGGTGAGCAGTTCTTC.

J is TRBJ2-7 and V is TRBV7-2, with 8 bases matching TRBD1. With V trimmed by 2 bases and J by 4 bases, 4 bases remained unmatched. CDR3 length: 14 residues. Germline V gives CDR1 SGHTA, CDR2 FQGNSA. Here the CDR3 reads CASSLRTGSYEQYF. The CDR3 DNA reads TGTGCCAGCAGCTTAAGGACAGGGTCGTACGAGCAGTACTTC.

The J gene is TRBJ1-2, the V gene TRBV29-1; D call uncertain. V was shortened by 7 bases and J by 5 bases, with 11 bases between the two germline ends. CDR3 size: 11 residues. Germline V lookup: CDR1 SQVTM, CDR2 ANQGSEA. The CDR3 here is CSARGGYGYTF. Written as DNA, the CDR3 is TGCAGCGCTCGAGGCGGTTATGGCTACACCTTC. The full variable domain, its missing parts supplied by reference TRBV29-1 and TRBJ1-2, is SAVISQKPSRDICQRGTSLTIQCQVDSQVTMMFWYRQQPGQSLTLIATANQGSEATYESGFVIDKFPISRPNLTFSTLTVSNMSPEDSSIYLCSARGGYGYTFGSGTRLTVV.

V usage is TRBV6-2 or TRBV6-3 and J usage is TRBJ1-1; 12 nucleotides line up with TRBD1. V was pared by 2 bases and J by 0 bases, with 7 bases of the junction left unmatched. The CDR3 sequence is 18 residues long. Per the germline V gene, CDR1 is MNHEY and CDR2 is SVGEGT. CDR3 in amino acids: CASSYGTGGNPMNTEAFF. CDR3 DNA: TGTGCCAGCAGTTACGGGACAGGGGGCAACCCTATGAACACTGAAGCTTTCTTT.

V and J are TRBV20-1 and TRBJ2-1, with 8 bases fitting TRBD1. Germline V lookup: CDR1 DFQATT, CDR2 SNEGSKA (reference sequence). This CDR3 has 15 amino acids. The junction had 5 bases not matched to a gene; V was cut back by 3 bases and J by 1 base. CDR3 in amino acids: CSASPGGLSYNEQFF. The CDR3 DNA is TGCAGTGCTAGTCCAGGGGGCCTGTCCTACAATGAGCAGTTCTTC.

The chain is built from TRBV6-2 or TRBV6-3 and TRBJ2-5; the D gene is possibly TRBD2 (6 bases). Trimming pared 5 bases from V and 8 bases from J, leaving 12 bases between. The CDR3 contains 12 residues. Germline V gene sequence: CDR1 MNHEY, CDR2 SVGEGT. CDR3 in amino acids: CASSPLGLTQYF. The CDR3 nucleotides read TGTGCCAGCAGTCCCCTCGGACTAACCCAGTACTTC.

The chain has TRBV5-1 and TRBJ2-2; possible D gene TRBD2, 5 bases. V was clipped by 8 bases and J by 0 bases, with 8 bases between them. CDR1 SGHRS and CDR2 YFSETQ come from the germline V gene. The CDR3 has 13 amino acids. CDR3 DNA sequence: TGCGCCAGTGCGGAGGCGAACACCGGGGAGCTGTTTTTT. It yields the protein CASAEANTGELFF.